This T cell receptor beta chain stems from a study of glioma-infiltrating T cells. This clonotype appeared many times. What it recognizes is unknown. Using RNA template, CDR3s of TCR alpha and beta were amplified with iRepertoire arm-PCR. One-step reverse transcription and amplification started from about 100-400 ng of tissue mRNA or PBMC total RNA. MiXCR, applied by TCRdb to the multiplex PCR reads, yields one record per CDR3 protein. The sample records 100,000 to 150,000 distinct CDR3 sequences, roughly 20% being singletons. General study points: Above-expected tissue-blood divergence occurred in all gliomas, most in low-grade ones.

The CDR3 runs to 16 residues. V lost 5 bases and J lost 0, with 14 bases in between. CDR1 and CDR2 from the germline V gene are MNHNS and SASEGT. V usage is TRBV6-1 and J usage is TRBJ1-3, with D unresolved. The specimen was glioma tissue, nonneoplastic brain tissue, or PBMCs (not recorded which). The TCR was taken from a human donor with low-grade glioma or glioblastoma, undergoing nonglioma brain surgery, or in good health (not recorded which). The CDR3: CASSLGGKSSGNTIYF. CDR3 DNA: TGTGCCAGCAGTTTGGGCGGGAAAAGCTCTGGAAACACCATATATTTT.